Described below is a single T cell receptor (beta chain) sequence and its context. Its specific antigen is unknown. Base qualities are not provided; no much larger clone lies one nucleotide away. This sample is part of a study of cytomegalovirus exposure and HLA in healthy donors listed by TCRdb under 2017. General notes on the study: The 700 or so repertoires of the first cohort and the approximately 110 validation repertoires were produced on the same platform, according to a later analysis. The aim of the study was to test whether cataloging public T cell receptors could identify signatures of past pathogen exposure. A separate validation cohort of roughly 120 different subjects was used in addition to the roughly 640-subject first cohort. High-throughput TCR immunosequencing, statistical association of individual TCRs with disease status, and machine learning were combined to predict cytomegalovirus infection status. Overall results and qualifications from the work: A later analysis had no HLA typing for the validation cohort, so co-occurrence there was scored across all 120 repertoires. According to the authors, the approach could potentially be generalized to other disease states and immunological phenotypes. Across donors, most TCR sequences were observed very rarely, whereas some public TCRs were present in many individuals. A later analysis found that TCRs clustered in the first cohort also tended to co-occur in the roughly 120 validation repertoires, with approximately 93% of cluster scores above 0. In both the original and validation cohorts, the classifier was reported to diagnose cytomegalovirus status with high specificity and sensitivity. The study gave a list of under 200 TCR beta chains associated with cytomegalovirus. A few of the identified cytomegalovirus-associated TCR beta chains were confirmed in vitro to be specific for cytomegalovirus antigens.

The germline V gene sets CDR1 to SGHRS and CDR2 to YFSETQ. Germline trimming: 4 bases from V, 5 bases from J; junction bases outside gene matches: 7. The CDR3, from cysteine to phenylalanine, totals 14 residues. Kept here is only the CDR3 DNA, which spans 42 bases and is read in frame from base 1. The library came from the immunoSEQ multiplex PCR assay. The study's own analysis went as follows. To diagnose cytomegalovirus status from the catalog of TCR beta chain sequences, a statistical classification framework was built. The table was pulled from immuneACCESS by TCRdb, which kept in-frame rearrangements only. Such tables lose some clones; where checked, under half of the loss comes from unresolved V genes, and the rest has no known cause. V, J and clone size are taken as reported in that table, and D and trimming were inferred from the DNA itself. Within this sample are 130,000 to 150,000 clones, with 85% to 90% of them counted one time only. The ten largest account for less than 7% of the sample.

The donors were included in the validation cohort of 90 to 150 subjects, a group kept apart from the approximately 690-subject first cohort. This sequence uses TRBV5-1 and TRBJ2-5, with 8 central nucleotides matching TRBD1. The sequence was obtained from a woman aged 30 to 39 in good health and CMV-seropositive. The sample was PBMCs. The bases read TGCGCCAGCAGCCCTCGACAGGGGAGTGAGACCCAGTACTTC. The translation is CASSPRQGSETQYF.